The 25 T cell receptor beta chains in this list originate from one sample, sequenced in a study of CD8 T cells in ankylosing spondylitis. TCRdb used MiXCR to reprocess the 5' RACE reads, holding one entry per CDR3 protein. The table records 230,000 or so distinct CDR3 sequences, approximately 24% of them present only once. The sequenced sample was blood, either unsorted or a sorted T cell fraction (not recorded which). The receptors derive from a male donor with ankylosing spondylitis or in good health (not recorded which).

At least ten counts were recorded for this clonotype. This chain links TRBV12-3 or TRBV12-4 with TRBJ2-1; D remains unclear. With 8 bases removed from V and 4 bases from J, the gap between germline ends came to 18 bases. The CDR3 sequence is 15 residues long. The CDR3 DNA sequence: TGTGCCAGCTGTATCGATGCACACCTTTACAATGAGCAGTTCTTC. It codes for CASCIDAHLYNEQFF.

This clonotype was counted many times. The V and J genes are TRBV15 and TRBJ1-5, with a tentative D call TRBD1 (5 bases). Trimming stripped 0 bases from V and 7 bases from J, with 7 bases between. Germline V gives CDR1 LNHNV, CDR2 YYDKDF (reference sequence). The CDR3 runs 13 residues. This chain's CDR3 is CATSRDRGQPQHF. For the CDR3, the DNA is TGTGCCACCAGCAGAGATCGGGGGCAGCCCCAGCATTTT.

This clonotype was detected many times. The rearrangement links TRBV29-1 to TRBJ2-1, with 8 bases matching TRBD1. From germline, CDR1 is SQVTM and CDR2 ANQGSEA. CDR3 length equals 14 residues. V lost 8 bases and J lost 5; bases outside the gene matches: 11. The CDR3 DNA sequence: TGCAGCCTACGGAGGGGACAGGCCAACAATGAGCAGTTCTTC. Translated: CSLRRGQANNEQFF.

At least ten counts were recorded for this clonotype. V is TRBV28 and J is TRBJ2-3; the match to TRBD2 covers 9 bases. The CDR3 consists of 16 residues. Germline V gene sequence: CDR1 MDHEN, CDR2 SYDVKM. V was pared by 6 bases and J by 1 base, with 8 bases of the junction left unmatched. Written as DNA, the CDR3 is TGTGCCAGCAGCGGCGGGGGGGCAGAGGGCACAGATACGCAGTATTTT. Translated: CASSGGGAEGTDTQYF.

J is TRBJ2-7 and V is TRBV9, with TRBD2 matching over 8 bases. CDR1 and CDR2 from the germline V gene are SGDLS and YYNGEE. V was clipped by 4 bases and J by 6 bases; unmatched bases: 15. This CDR3 is built from 16 residues. CDR3 amino acids: CASSTSSGGSVVEQYF. The CDR3 nucleotides are TGTGCCAGCAGCACTAGTTCGGGGGGGTCGGTGGTCGAGCAGTACTTC.

This clonotype was recorded many times. The chain recombines TRBV20-1 with TRBJ2-7, with 11 nucleotides matching TRBD2. The ends lost 6 bases at V and 4 bases at J; junction bases unmatched: 11. Germline V gives CDR1 DFQATT, CDR2 SNEGSKA (reference sequence). This CDR3 is 15 amino acids long. In DNA form, the CDR3 reads TGCAGTGCCACGGCTAGCGGGGGGTTCGGGTACGAGCAGTACTTC. This codes for CSATASGGFGYEQYF.

This clonotype was seen more than once but under ten times. V is TRBV7-6 and J is TRBJ2-6; TRBD2 is a possible D gene (5 bases). Germline CDR1 is SGHVS and CDR2 is FNYEAQ. The CDR3 covers 14 residues. Deletions cut 10 bases from V and 0 bases from J, with 10 bases between. This chain's CDR3 is CATRGFSGANVLTF. DNA for the CDR3: TGTGCCACCCGGGGTTTCTCTGGGGCCAACGTCCTGACTTTC.

This clonotype was seen a few times. The chain employs TRBV20-1 and TRBJ1-2; D possibly corresponds to TRBD1 (6 bases). CDR3 size: 13 residues. Trimming removed 3 bases from V and 0 bases from J, with 8 bases in between. Germline lookup yields CDR1 DFQATT and CDR2 SNEGSKA (reference sequence). The CDR3 region has the DNA TGCAGTGCTAGTCCAGGGGCTAACTATGGCTACACCTTC. Encoded protein: CSASPGANYGYTF.

J is TRBJ2-1 and V is TRBV20-1; 8 bases align to TRBD2. The CDR3 loop spans 14 amino acids. After removal of 6 bases from V and 9 bases from J, the junction contained 13 bases not matched to a gene. Germline assignment: CDR1 DFQATT and CDR2 SNEGSKA (reference sequence). In DNA form, the CDR3 reads TGCAGTGCAGGGGATAGCGGGGCGGTGGGTGAGCAGTTCTTC. Its translation: CSAGDSGAVGEQFF.

This chain joins TRBV4-2 and TRBJ2-5, with 8 bases that match TRBD1. V was clipped by 0 bases and J by 5 bases; unmatched bases: 14. The CDR3 has 18 residues. Germline CDR1 is LGHNA and CDR2 is YNFKEQ. CDR3: CASSQDPTSDRGDETQYF. CDR3 DNA sequence: TGTGCCAGCAGCCAAGATCCGACTTCTGACAGGGGTGACGAGACCCAGTACTTC.

This clonotype was recorded a few times. The genes are TRBV10-1 and TRBJ2-7; TRBD1 matches at 11 bases. This CDR3 is built from 15 residues. Germline CDR1 and CDR2: WNHNN and SYGVQD (reference sequence). J lost 4 bases, V lost 3 bases, and 5 bases had no gene match. The DNA for the CDR3 is TGCGCCAGCAGTGATCCGGGACAGGGGGTTTACGAGCAGTACTTC. Its protein product is CASSDPGQGVYEQYF.

V gene TRBV10-3 combines with J gene TRBJ2-7; a weak D match, TRBD2 (5 bases). Per germline, CDR1 ENHRY and CDR2 SYGVKD. Trimming removed 3 bases at V and 0 bases at J, with 9 bases between. The CDR3 has 14 amino acids. This CDR3 reads CAISDVGDSYEQYF. DNA of the CDR3: TGTGCCATCAGTGACGTCGGGGACTCCTACGAGCAGTACTTC.

The chain employs TRBV2 and TRBJ1-6; D not resolved. Germline values: CDR1 SNHLY, CDR2 FYNNEI. V was shortened by 1 base and J by 7 bases, with 11 bases between the two germline ends. The CDR3 runs to 15 residues. The CDR3 DNA is TGTGCCAGCAGTGAAGGGCAGGTGGAAAATTCACCCCTCCACTTT. This codes for CASSEGQVENSPLHF.

This clonotype was picked up many times. This sequence joins TRBV10-3 and TRBJ2-3, with D possibly called TRBD1 or TRBD2 (6 bases each). From germline, CDR1 is ENHRY and CDR2 SYGVKD. This CDR3 is 15 amino acids long. V lost 3 bases to trimming and J lost 3 bases, with 13 bases between them. The DNA of the CDR3 is TGTGCCATCAGTGAAGGGGGGCCTCAGACAGATACGCAGTATTTT. Its protein product is CAISEGGPQTDTQYF.

This clonotype has just a few counts. The rearrangement links TRBV5-5 to TRBJ2-3; D unclear. The CDR3 runs to 14 residues. Germline V gene data show CDR1 as SGHKS and CDR2 as YYEKEE (reference sequence). The V and J ends lost 1 base and 0 bases respectively, with 6 bases between them. The CDR3 nucleotides read TGTGCCAGCAGCTTGTGGCTGAGCACAGATACGCAGTATTTT. Its translation: CASSLWLSTDTQYF.

The chain is built from TRBV6-6 and TRBJ2-7; 10 nucleotides match TRBD1. The V gene's germline CDR1 is MNHNY and CDR2 SVGAGI (reference sequence). The CDR3 is made up of 13 amino acids. V lost 7 bases and J lost 5; bases outside the gene matches: 5. The DNA of the CDR3 is TGTGCCAGCACCAGGACAGGGGGAAACGAGCAGTACTTC. Its protein product is CASTRTGGNEQYF.

The chain has TRBV5-8 and TRBJ2-3, with D perhaps matching TRBD2 (6 bases). Trimming removed 0 bases at V and 2 bases at J, with 16 bases between. Germline V gene data show CDR1 as SGHTS and CDR2 as YDEGEE. CDR3 length: 17 amino acids. This chain's CDR3 is CASSLASYGGITDTQYF. The DNA of the CDR3 is TGTGCCAGCAGCTTGGCCTCATATGGCGGGATCACAGATACGCAGTATTTT.

The table lists this clonotype with many counts. The chain is built from TRBV6-5 and TRBJ2-3; D not resolved. Trimming cost V 5 bases and J 2 bases, with 11 bases left between them. Germline V gene sequence: CDR1 MNHEY, CDR2 SVGAGI. This CDR3 has 14 amino acids. The CDR3 DNA reads as TGTGCCAGCAGTACTGACCCGACCACAGATACGCAGTATTTT. It encodes CASSTDPTTDTQYF.

This clonotype occurred a few times. The chain recombines TRBV6-1 with TRBJ1-6, with D possibly matching TRBD1 (6 bases). Germline V gene sequence: CDR1 MNHNS, CDR2 SASEGT. CDR3 length: 14 residues. The V end lost 7 bases, the J end lost 9 bases, and 16 bases lay between the germline ends. The CDR3 DNA follows: TGTGCCAGCACCCGGGGGCACGGGCCTTCACCCCTCCACTTT. Its protein is CASTRGHGPSPLHF.

This clonotype was observed a few times. The chain carries TRBV5-1 and TRBJ2-3; D is perhaps TRBD2 (6 bases). The V gene lost 0 bases and the J gene lost 3 bases, with 11 bases spanning the gap. Germline-derived CDR1 and CDR2 are SGHRS and YFSETQ. This CDR3 spans 15 amino acids. The CDR3 is CASSLVGRTTDTQYF. In nucleotides, the CDR3 is TGCGCCAGCAGCTTGGTCGGGAGAACGACAGATACGCAGTATTTT.

This clonotype was seen repeatedly, ten times or more. The rearrangement uses TRBV12-3 or TRBV12-4 and TRBJ2-1; D perhaps matches TRBD2 (6 bases). The CDR3 has 14 amino acids. The V and J ends lost 5 bases and 6 bases respectively, with 14 bases between them. CDR3 coding DNA: TGTGCCAGCAGTCCCCGACTAGTAACCAATGAGCAGTTCTTC. Protein product: CASSPRLVTNEQFF.

The gene calls are TRBV10-3 and TRBJ2-7, with D possibly being TRBD2 (6 bases). The V gene lost 6 bases and the J gene lost 5 bases, with 17 bases spanning the gap. CDR3 length: 14 amino acids. CDR1 and CDR2 from the germline V gene are ENHRY and SYGVKD. The CDR3 sequence is CAISARGDRNEQYF. DNA of the CDR3: TGTGCCATCAGCGCGCGCGGGGATCGGAACGAGCAGTACTTC.

The chain employs TRBV12-3 or TRBV12-4 and TRBJ2-5; TRBD1 matches at 7 bases. CDR3 length: 14 amino acids. Trimming removed 5 bases from V and 7 bases from J; junction bases left unmatched: 10. CDR3 nucleotide sequence: TGTGCCAGCAGTGCCCGGGACAGTCTGGGGACCCAGTACTTC. Its protein is CASSARDSLGTQYF.

This clonotype was seen a few times. The J gene is TRBJ2-1, the V gene TRBV20-1, with 8 positions matching TRBD1. Germline trimming cut 3 bases from V and 4 bases from J; bases unmatched to any gene: 5. The CDR3 contains 14 residues. Germline V CDR1 and CDR2: DFQATT, SNEGSKA (reference sequence). The CDR3 region has the DNA TGCAGTGCTAGGTGGACAGGGCTATACAATGAGCAGTTCTTC. Residues: CSARWTGLYNEQFF.

The chain carries TRBV29-1 and TRBJ1-1; D not certain. CDR1 and CDR2 (germline): SQVTM, ANQGSEA. V shed 7 bases and J shed 4 bases, with 10 bases lying between them. The CDR3 is 11 residues long. As DNA, the CDR3 is TGCAGCGGATCCGGGCCCACTGAAGCTTTCTTT. Translating gives CSGSGPTEAFF.